A selection of T cell receptor beta chains follows, all from one sample in a study of blood T cell repertoires in COVID-19. Data came from immunoSEQ multiplex PCR; TCRdb stores just in-frame clones and leaves some out. Of around 190,000 clones in the sample, 80% to 90% are singletons; the top ten hold over 10%. The sample consisted of peripheral blood. All receptors come from a human donor in a cohort sampled during active COVID-19. CDR3s include the opening cysteine and the closing phenylalanine or tryptophan.

v_call cdr3_length cdr3_aa
TRBV7-2 15 CASSLVGRSTDTQYF
TRBV10-3 15 CAISESQVNSYEQYF
TRBV18 14 CASSPRSVGKPQHF
TRBV6-6 13 CASRPDRGTEAFF
TRBV5-6 15 CASSLGGQGGEKLFF
TRBV28 20 CASSSPRVGTSGGSYNEQFF
TRBV5-1 16 CASSLQSGRGYNEQFF
TRBV28 15 CASSPSQGVVSPLHF
TRBV19 17 CASSIGSTGVESYEQYF
TRBV28 13 CASNPGSNYGYTF
TRBV5-4 14 CASSPGTFSYEQYF
TRBV7-8 13 CASSIQGQGIQYF
TRBV15 19 CATSRARTSGRTSTDTQYF
TRBV25-1 13 CASSPREGNTIYF
TRBV28 15 CASSLGGERSETQYF
TRBV18 13 CASSPSGTDTQYF
TRBV28 17 CASSWALAGTGTQPQHF
TRBV24-1 17 CATSDPRRGLAKNIQYF
TRBV2 11 CASSPYYEQYF
TRBV6-5 15 CASSYPGLPKNGMFF
TRBV28 13 CATRRGPPYEQYF
TRBV2 15 CASSEEGVLNTEAFF
TRBV11-3 15 CASSPGTSGYNEQFF
TRBV18 13 CASSPLEGETQYF
TRBV28 16 CASTQGGGFPNTEAFF
TRBV30 17 CAWRTSRDRGWNTEAFF
TRBV28 17 CASSSQGLYHSGNTIYF
TRBV18 15 CASSSSSGATDTQYF
TRBV28 13 CASYTGVRAEAFF
TRBV19 14 CASSPGGAGYEQYF
TRBV7-9 13 CASSPRAGGEQFF
TRBV18 15 CASSPRRGGTGELFF
TRBV19 15 CASSIGSTSNQPQHF
TRBV6-5 14 CASRSTGNTGELFF
TRBV5-1 12 CASSMDRGLEYF
TRBV27 13 CASSPLLMNEQFF
TRBV3-1/TRBV3-2 14 CASRPTGTWGEQYF
TRBV5-1 18 CASSLRGTDLGGTDTQYF
TRBV19 15 CASRSGQNSNQPQHF
TRBV18 13 CASSRGGNEKLFF
TRBV6-2/TRBV6-3 12 CASSLRGTEAFF
TRBV4-1 15 CASNSIRGAGNGYTF